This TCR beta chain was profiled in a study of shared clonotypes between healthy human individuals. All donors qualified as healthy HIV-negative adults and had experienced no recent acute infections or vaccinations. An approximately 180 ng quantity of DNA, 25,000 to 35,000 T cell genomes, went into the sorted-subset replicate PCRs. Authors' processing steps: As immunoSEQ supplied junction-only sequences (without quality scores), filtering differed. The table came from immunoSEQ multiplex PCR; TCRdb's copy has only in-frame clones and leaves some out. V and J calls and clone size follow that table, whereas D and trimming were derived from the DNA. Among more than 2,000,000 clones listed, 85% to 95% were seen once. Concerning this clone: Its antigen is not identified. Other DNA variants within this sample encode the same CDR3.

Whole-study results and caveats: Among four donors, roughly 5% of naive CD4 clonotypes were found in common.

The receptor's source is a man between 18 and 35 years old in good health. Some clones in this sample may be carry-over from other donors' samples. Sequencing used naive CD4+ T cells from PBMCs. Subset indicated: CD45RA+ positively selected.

The CDR3 loop is CASSLGTSGFNEQFF. DNA of the CDR3: TGCGCCAGCAGCTTGGGGACTAGCGGTTTCAATGAGCAGTTCTTC. The chain joins TRBV5-1 to TRBJ2-1, with 10 bases lining up with TRBD2. J gave up 6 bases and V 0 bases, and 3 bases lay outside the gene matches. This CDR3 contains 15 residues. The germline gives CDR1 SGHRS, CDR2 YFSETQ.